This T cell receptor beta chain came from a study of blood T cell repertoires in COVID-19. Study-level background: The cDNA or gDNA used as material had been derived from T cells, B-cell-depleted T cells, or PBMCs.

Per the study methods: Scientists estimated how many nucleated cells there were by amplifying reference gene primers. Assay: immunoSEQ multiplex PCR; the TCRdb copy retains only in-frame clones and omits some. V and J calls and clone size are given by that table; D and trimming were obtained from the DNA. Here the sample spans about 210,000 clones, around 84% being singletons. The CDR3 loop spans 13 amino acids. V shed 4 bases and J shed 6 bases, with 11 bases lying between them. CDR1 SNHLY and CDR2 FYNNEI come from the germline V gene. Grouping used clinical history reported by participants in a survey and questionnaire.

This TCR was recovered from a man aged 25-45 years with acute COVID-19. The chain has TRBV2 and TRBJ2-3; weak D call: TRBD2 (6 bases). The sample comprised PBMCs or T cells enriched from blood (not recorded which). The DNA for the CDR3 is TGTGCCAGCAGTGGGGGGGTGAGTGATACGCAGTATTTT. Protein sequence: CASSGGVSDTQYF.